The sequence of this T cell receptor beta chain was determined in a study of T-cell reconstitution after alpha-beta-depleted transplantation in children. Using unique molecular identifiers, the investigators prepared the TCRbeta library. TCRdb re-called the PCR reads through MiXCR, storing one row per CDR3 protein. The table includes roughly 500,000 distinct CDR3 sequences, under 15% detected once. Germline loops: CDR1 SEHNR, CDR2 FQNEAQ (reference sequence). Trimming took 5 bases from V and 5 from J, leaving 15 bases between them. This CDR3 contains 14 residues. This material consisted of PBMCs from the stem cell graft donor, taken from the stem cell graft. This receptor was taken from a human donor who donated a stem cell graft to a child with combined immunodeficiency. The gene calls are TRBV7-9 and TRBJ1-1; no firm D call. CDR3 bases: TGTGCCAGCAGCCCGCGCGGGAGGAGGACTGAAGCTTTCTTT. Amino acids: CASSPRGRRTEAFF.